This entry describes one T cell receptor beta chain. These data originate in a study of blood T cell repertoires in COVID-19. About the research overall: Donors in the United States, Italy and Spain gave samples during acute or convalescent COVID-19.

J gave up 4 bases and V 2 bases, and 1 base lay outside the gene matches. The CDR3 loop spans 15 amino acids. Germline-derived CDR1 and CDR2 are MNHEY and SMNVEV (reference sequence). Participants spanned ages about 18 to 100 years and resided in 20 to 25 US areas. As handled by the study authors: By means of reference gene primer amplification, nucleated cell counts were estimated. Measured with immunoSEQ multiplex PCR; TCRdb has only the in-frame clones, and not every one. D and trimming were read from the DNA, whereas the V and J calls and clone size are those reported in that table. Among about 240,000 clones listed, more than 75% were seen once.

Sequencing was carried out using PBMCs or T cells enriched from blood (not recorded which). The chain links TRBV27 to TRBJ1-3; 11 bases agree with TRBD1. The receptor was isolated from a woman between 40 and 55 years old with acute COVID-19. This chain's CDR3 is CASSLGQGAGNTIYF. CDR3 in DNA: TGTGCCAGCAGTTTAGGACAGGGGGCGGGAAACACCATATATTTT.